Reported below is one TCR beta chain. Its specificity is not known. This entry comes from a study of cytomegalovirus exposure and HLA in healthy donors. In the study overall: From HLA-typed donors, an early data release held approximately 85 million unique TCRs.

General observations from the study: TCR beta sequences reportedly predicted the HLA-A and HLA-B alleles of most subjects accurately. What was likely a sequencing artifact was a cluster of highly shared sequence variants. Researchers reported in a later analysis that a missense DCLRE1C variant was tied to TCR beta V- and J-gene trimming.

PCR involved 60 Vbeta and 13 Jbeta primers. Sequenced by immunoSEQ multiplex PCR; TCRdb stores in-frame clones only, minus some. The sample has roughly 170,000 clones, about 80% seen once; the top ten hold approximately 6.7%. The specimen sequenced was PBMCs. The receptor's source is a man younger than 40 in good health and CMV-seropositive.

CDR3 amino acids: CASSFSRGLAKYEQYF. The CDR3 region has the DNA TGTGCCAGCAGCTTTAGTCGTGGGCTAGCGAAATACGAGCAGTACTTC. The chain combines TRBV7-2 with TRBJ2-7, with a tentative D call TRBD2 (6 bases). CDR3 size: 16 residues. V shed 3 bases and J shed 4 bases, with 19 bases lying between them. Germline assignment: CDR1 SGHTA and CDR2 FQGNSA.